Described below is a single T cell receptor beta chain sequence and its context. Antigen specificity is unknown. Germline CDR1 LNHNV, CDR2 YYDKDF (reference sequence). The V gene lost 0 bases and the J gene lost 4 bases, with 9 bases spanning the gap. The CDR3 runs 14 residues. The entry originates in a study of graft-versus-host responses after intestinal transplantation. Study conclusions and caveats: Clonal ratios of graft-versus-host to host-versus-graft in allografts were high for patients exhibiting graft-donor T cell macrochimerism.

Sequencing used immunoSEQ multiplex PCR; TCRdb keeps in-frame clones, though not all of them. Of more than 90,000 clones in the sample, more than 85% were seen once. Specimen: unstimulated CD8+ T cells sorted from spleen or lymph node cells, collected before transplant. V and J are TRBV15 and TRBJ1-2, with D uncertain. This receptor was obtained from a human donor who was the organ donor for an intestinal transplant. The CDR3 loop is CATSRDWALYGYTF. DNA of the CDR3: TGTGCCACCAGCAGAGATTGGGCCCTCTATGGCTACACCTTC.